The clone carrying this T cell receptor (beta chain) was recorded once. This sample was included in a study of blood T cell repertoires in COVID-19. In the original analysis: Using reference gene primer amplification, nucleated cell counts were estimated. Measured with immunoSEQ multiplex PCR; TCRdb has only the in-frame clones, and not every one. V, J and clone size are taken as reported in that table, and D and trimming were inferred from the DNA itself. Of about 300,000 clones listed, around 83% are singletons. The V gene end was trimmed by 6 bases and the J gene end by 4 bases; junction bases not matched to a gene: 6. Germline CDR1 is MNHNY and CDR2 is SVGAGI (reference sequence). The CDR3 length is 14 residues.

The receptor was isolated from a woman between 50 and 59 years old with acute or convalescent COVID-19. J is TRBJ1-2 and V is TRBV6-6; TRBD1 matches 9 bases. Sequencing used peripheral blood. This chain's CDR3 is CASRPPGQGYGYTF. The CDR3 region has the DNA TGTGCCAGCAGACCCCCGGGACAGGGCTATGGCTACACCTTC.